The 10 T cell receptor beta chains below were found in one sample sequenced in a study of shared clonotypes between healthy human individuals. Naive CD8 cells comprised CD45RO-negative, CCR7-positively selected cells, excluding terminally differentiated effector memory CD45RA+ cells. Sequencing was performed with immunoSEQ multiplex PCR; in TCRdb, only in-frame clones are kept and a portion is missing. The sample includes roughly 2 million clones, about 95% of them seen just once. The specimen was naive CD8+ T cells sorted from blood. These receptors all come from a young man in good health.

The V call is TRBV9, the J call TRBJ2-2; perhaps TRBD1 as D (5 bases). The V and J ends lost 1 base and 6 bases respectively, with 7 bases between them. The V gene's germline CDR1 is SGDLS and CDR2 YYNGEE. The CDR3 loop spans 13 amino acids. The CDR3 is CASSVFRAGELFF. CDR3 DNA: TGTGCCAGCAGCGTATTCAGGGCCGGGGAGCTGTTTTTT.

This chain links TRBV27 with TRBJ1-6; maybe TRBD1 (6 bases). Germline CDR1 and CDR2: MNHEY and SMNVEV (reference sequence). The ends were cut back, 5 bases at V and 9 bases at J, with 14 bases in the middle. CDR3 size: 14 residues. The CDR3 loop is CASSDARGGSPLHF. DNA for the CDR3: TGTGCCAGCAGTGACGCCAGGGGCGGTTCACCCCTCCACTTT.

This clone was detected only once. The V and J genes are TRBV7-8 and TRBJ2-6, with D perhaps TRBD1 (6 bases). Germline assignment: CDR1 SGHVS and CDR2 FQNEAQ. The CDR3 sequence is 17 residues long. Trimming took 5 bases from V and 4 from J, leaving 18 bases between them. The CDR3 protein is CASSLTWTDSGANVLTF. Here the CDR3 DNA reads TGTGCCAGCAGCCTGACCTGGACAGACTCCGGGGCCAACGTCCTGACTTTC.

V gene TRBV30 combines with J gene TRBJ1-1, with 10 nucleotides matching TRBD1. There are 15 residues in the CDR3. After removal of 4 bases from V and 0 bases from J, the junction contained 5 bases not matched to a gene. From germline, CDR1 is GTSNPN and CDR2 SVGIG (reference sequence). The CDR3 coding sequence is TGTGCCTGGACCGGGACAGGGGCCATGAACACTGAAGCTTTCTTT. It specifies CAWTGTGAMNTEAFF. Variable domain in full (rest from reference TRBV30 and TRBJ1-1): SQTIHQWPATLVQPVGSPLSLECTVEGTSNPNLYWYRQAAGRGLQLLFYSVGIGQISSEVPQNLSASRPQDRQFILSSKKLLLSDSGFYLCAWTGTGAMNTEAFFGQGTRLTVV.

This clone was seen a few times. This sequence joins TRBV28 and TRBJ1-2, with TRBD1 matching 7 bases. V gave up 4 bases and J gave up 5 bases; unmatched junction bases: 4. Germline assignment: CDR1 MDHEN and CDR2 SYDVKM. CDR3 length: 13 residues. This CDR3 reads CASSSGQYYGYTF. CDR3 nucleotide sequence: TGTGCCAGCAGTTCGGGACAGTATTATGGCTACACCTTC.

The genes are TRBV13 and TRBJ2-5; TRBD1 matches 8 bases. The CDR3 is 13 amino acids. The ends lost 5 bases at V and 2 bases at J; junction bases unmatched: 1. Per germline, CDR1 PRHDT and CDR2 FYEKMQ (reference sequence). CDR3 protein: CASSQGAQETQYF. CDR3 in DNA: TGTGCCAGCAGCCAGGGGGCTCAAGAGACCCAGTACTTC.

The chain joins TRBV4-3 to TRBJ1-2; D unresolved. The CDR3 has 15 amino acids. V dropped 0 bases and J dropped 5 bases, with 13 bases sitting between them. The germline CDR1 and CDR2 sequences are LGHNA and YSLEER. The CDR3, as DNA: TGCGCCAGCAGCCAAGATTGGGCGAACCCATATGGCTACACCTTC. As protein: CASSQDWANPYGYTF.

The rearrangement links TRBV29-1 to TRBJ1-3; D might be TRBD1 (5 bases). The CDR3 is made up of 12 amino acids. Germline V gene data show CDR1 as SQVTM and CDR2 as ANQGSEA. V lost 3 bases and J lost 4, with 7 bases in between. In DNA form, the CDR3 reads TGCAGCGTTGAGGGGACGGGAAACACCATATATTTT. This sequence encodes CSVEGTGNTIYF.

A remark on this clone: This may stem from a read error, because a much larger clone lies one nucleotide away. The V call is TRBV5-4, the J call TRBJ2-5; D is unresolved. V was cut by 1 base and J by 5 bases, with 3 bases left in between. Germline V gene sequence: CDR1 SGHNT, CDR2 YYREEE (reference sequence). The CDR3 is 11 amino acids. CDR3 coding DNA: TGTGCCAGCAGCTTGCGGGAGACCCAGTACTTC. This sequence encodes CASSLRETQYF. The variable domain in full, with the rest retrieved from reference TRBV5-4 and TRBJ2-5, is ETGVTQSPTHLIKTRGQQVTLRCSSQSGHNTVSWYQQALGQGPQFIFQYYREEENGRGNFPPRFSGLQFPNYSSELNVNALELDDSALYLCASSLRETQYFGPGTRLLVL.

The CDR3 loop is CASSVAVTGNEQYF. The CDR3 nucleotides are TGTGCCAGCAGCGTAGCGGTCACAGGCAACGAGCAGTACTTC. The chain employs TRBV9 and TRBJ2-7, with D perhaps matching TRBD1 (5 bases). CDR3 length equals 14 residues. V lost 0 bases and J lost 5, with 12 bases in between. Germline-derived CDR1 and CDR2 are SGDLS and YYNGEE.